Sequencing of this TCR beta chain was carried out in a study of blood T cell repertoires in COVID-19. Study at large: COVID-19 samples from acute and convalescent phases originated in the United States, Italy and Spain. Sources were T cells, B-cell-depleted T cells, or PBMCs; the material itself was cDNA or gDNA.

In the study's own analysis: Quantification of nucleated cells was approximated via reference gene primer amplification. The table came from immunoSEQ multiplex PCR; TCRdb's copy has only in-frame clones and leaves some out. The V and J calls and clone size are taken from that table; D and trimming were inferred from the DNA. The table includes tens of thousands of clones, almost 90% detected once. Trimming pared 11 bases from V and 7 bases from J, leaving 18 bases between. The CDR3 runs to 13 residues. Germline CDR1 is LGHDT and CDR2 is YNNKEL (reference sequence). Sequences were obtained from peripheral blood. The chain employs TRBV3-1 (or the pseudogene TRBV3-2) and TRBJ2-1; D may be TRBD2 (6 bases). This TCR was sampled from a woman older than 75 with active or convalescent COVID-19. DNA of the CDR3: TGTGCCGTCCGGAGGACTAATACAAATGAGCAGTTCTTC. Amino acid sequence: CAVRRTNTNEQFF.